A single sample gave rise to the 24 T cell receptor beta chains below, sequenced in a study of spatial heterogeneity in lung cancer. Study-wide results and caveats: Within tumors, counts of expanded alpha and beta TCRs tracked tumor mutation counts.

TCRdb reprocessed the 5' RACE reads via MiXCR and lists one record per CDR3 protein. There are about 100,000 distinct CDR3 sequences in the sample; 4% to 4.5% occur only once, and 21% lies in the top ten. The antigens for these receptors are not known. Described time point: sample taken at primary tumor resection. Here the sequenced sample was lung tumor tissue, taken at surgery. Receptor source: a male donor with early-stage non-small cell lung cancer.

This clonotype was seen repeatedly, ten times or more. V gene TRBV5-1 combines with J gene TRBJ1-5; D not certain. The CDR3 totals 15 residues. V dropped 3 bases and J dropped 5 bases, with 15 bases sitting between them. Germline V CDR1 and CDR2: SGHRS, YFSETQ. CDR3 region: CASSYTGSTDQPQHF. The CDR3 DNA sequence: TGCGCCAGCAGCTATACCGGATCGACGGATCAGCCCCAGCATTTT.

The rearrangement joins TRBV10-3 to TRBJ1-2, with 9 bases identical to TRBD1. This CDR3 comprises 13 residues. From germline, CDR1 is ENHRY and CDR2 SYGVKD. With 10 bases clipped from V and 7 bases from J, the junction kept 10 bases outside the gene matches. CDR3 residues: CATRLQGAAGYTF. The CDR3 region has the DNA TGTGCCACCCGCTTACAGGGGGCGGCTGGCTACACCTTC.

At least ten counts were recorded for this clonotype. CDR3 sequence: CASSWGGTVYGYTF. For the CDR3, the DNA is TGTGCCAGCAGTTGGGGGGGGACAGTTTATGGCTACACCTTC. The chain recombines TRBV28 with TRBJ1-2, with TRBD1 matching 7 bases. Germline assignment: CDR1 MDHEN and CDR2 SYDVKM. V lost 4 bases and J lost 5; bases outside the gene matches: 7. This CDR3 has 14 amino acids.

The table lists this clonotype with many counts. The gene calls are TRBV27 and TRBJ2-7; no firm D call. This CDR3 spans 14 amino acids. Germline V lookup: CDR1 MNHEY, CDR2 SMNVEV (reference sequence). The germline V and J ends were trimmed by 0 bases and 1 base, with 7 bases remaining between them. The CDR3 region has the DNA TGTGCCAGCAGTTTATCGGTCAGTTCCTACGAGCAGTACTTC. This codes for CASSLSVSSYEQYF.

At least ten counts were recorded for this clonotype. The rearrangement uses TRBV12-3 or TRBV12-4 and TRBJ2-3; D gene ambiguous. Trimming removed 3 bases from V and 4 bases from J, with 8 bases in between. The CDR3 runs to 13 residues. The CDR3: CASSFPPSDTQYF. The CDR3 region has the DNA TGTGCCAGCAGTTTTCCCCCGTCAGATACGCAGTATTTT.

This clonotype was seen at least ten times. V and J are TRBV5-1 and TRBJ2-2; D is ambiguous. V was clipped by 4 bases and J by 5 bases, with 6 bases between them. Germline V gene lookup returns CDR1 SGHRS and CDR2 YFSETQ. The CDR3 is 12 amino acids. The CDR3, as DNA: TGCGCCAGCAGCACGGAGACCGGGGAGCTGTTTTTT. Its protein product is CASSTETGELFF.

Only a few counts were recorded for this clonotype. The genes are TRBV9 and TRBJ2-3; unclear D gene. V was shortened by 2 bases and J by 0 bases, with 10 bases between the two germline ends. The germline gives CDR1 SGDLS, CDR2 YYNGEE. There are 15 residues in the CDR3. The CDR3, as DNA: TGTGCCAGCAGCGTTCTCGACTCTAGCACAGATACGCAGTATTTT. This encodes CASSVLDSSTDTQYF.

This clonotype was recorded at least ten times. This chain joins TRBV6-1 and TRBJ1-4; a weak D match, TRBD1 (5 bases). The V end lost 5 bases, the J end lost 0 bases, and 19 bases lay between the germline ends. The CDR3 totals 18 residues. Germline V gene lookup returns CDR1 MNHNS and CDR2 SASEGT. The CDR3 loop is CASSFLEGMGATNEKLFF. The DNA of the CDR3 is TGTGCCAGCAGTTTTCTCGAGGGAATGGGGGCAACTAATGAAAAACTGTTTTTT.

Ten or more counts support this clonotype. The CDR3: CASSLFGQHTEAFF. The CDR3 region has the DNA TGTGCCAGCAGTTTGTTTGGACAGCACACTGAAGCTTTCTTT. This sequence joins TRBV12-3 or TRBV12-4 and TRBJ1-1, with a possible D match to TRBD1 (6 bases). The CDR3 runs 14 residues. Trimming took 3 bases from V and 3 from J, leaving 11 bases between them.

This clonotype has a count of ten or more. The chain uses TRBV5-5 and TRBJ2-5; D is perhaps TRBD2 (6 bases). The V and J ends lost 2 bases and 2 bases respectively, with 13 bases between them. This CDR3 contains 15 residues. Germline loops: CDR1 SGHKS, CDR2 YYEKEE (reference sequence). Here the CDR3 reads CASSFSVEGQETQYF. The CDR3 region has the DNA TGTGCCAGCAGCTTCTCCGTGGAGGGTCAAGAGACCCAGTACTTC.

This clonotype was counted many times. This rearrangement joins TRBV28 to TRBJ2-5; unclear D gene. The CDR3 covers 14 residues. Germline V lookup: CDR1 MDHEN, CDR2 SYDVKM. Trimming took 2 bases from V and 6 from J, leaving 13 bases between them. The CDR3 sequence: CASSLAGPRQTQYF. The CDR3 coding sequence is TGTGCCAGCAGTTTAGCCGGGCCTCGCCAGACCCAGTACTTC.

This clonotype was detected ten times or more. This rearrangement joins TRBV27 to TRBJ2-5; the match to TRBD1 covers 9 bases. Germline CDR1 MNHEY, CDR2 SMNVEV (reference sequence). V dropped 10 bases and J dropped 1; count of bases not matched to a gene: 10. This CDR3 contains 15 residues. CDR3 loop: CATGFGTGLQETQYF. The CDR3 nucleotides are TGTGCCACGGGTTTCGGGACAGGGCTCCAAGAGACCCAGTACTTC.

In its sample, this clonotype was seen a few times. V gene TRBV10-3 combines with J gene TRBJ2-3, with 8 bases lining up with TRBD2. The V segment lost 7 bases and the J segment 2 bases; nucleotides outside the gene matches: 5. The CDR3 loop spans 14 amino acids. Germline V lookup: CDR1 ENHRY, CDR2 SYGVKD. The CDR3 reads CAINRAGDTDTQYF. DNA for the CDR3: TGTGCCATCAATCGAGCGGGAGACACAGATACGCAGTATTTT.

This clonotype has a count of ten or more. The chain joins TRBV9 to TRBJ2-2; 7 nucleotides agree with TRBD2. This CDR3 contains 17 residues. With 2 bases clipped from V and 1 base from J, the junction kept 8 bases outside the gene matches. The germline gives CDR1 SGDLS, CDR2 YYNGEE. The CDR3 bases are TGTGCCAGCAGCGTTAAGCGGGATAAGGGGAACACCGGGGAGCTGTTTTTT. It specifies CASSVKRDKGNTGELFF.

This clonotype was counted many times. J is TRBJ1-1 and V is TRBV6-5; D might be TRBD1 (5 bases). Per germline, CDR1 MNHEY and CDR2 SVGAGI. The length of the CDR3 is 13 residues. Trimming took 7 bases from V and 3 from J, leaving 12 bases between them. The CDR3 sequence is CASNRGRDTEAFF. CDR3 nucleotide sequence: TGTGCCAGCAACCGGGGCCGGGACACTGAAGCTTTCTTT.

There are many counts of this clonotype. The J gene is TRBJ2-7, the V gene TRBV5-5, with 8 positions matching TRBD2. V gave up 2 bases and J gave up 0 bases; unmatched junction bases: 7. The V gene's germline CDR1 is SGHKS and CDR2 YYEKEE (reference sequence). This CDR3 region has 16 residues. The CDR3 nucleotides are TGTGCCAGCAGCTTCTTGAAGCGGGAGAGCTCCTACGAGCAGTACTTC. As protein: CASSFLKRESSYEQYF. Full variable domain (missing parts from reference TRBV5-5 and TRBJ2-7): DAGVTQSPTHLIKTRGQQVTLRCSPISGHKSVSWYQQVLGQGPQFIFQYYEKEERGRGNFPDRFSARQFPNYSSELNVNALLLGDSALYLCASSFLKRESSYEQYFGPGTRLTVT.

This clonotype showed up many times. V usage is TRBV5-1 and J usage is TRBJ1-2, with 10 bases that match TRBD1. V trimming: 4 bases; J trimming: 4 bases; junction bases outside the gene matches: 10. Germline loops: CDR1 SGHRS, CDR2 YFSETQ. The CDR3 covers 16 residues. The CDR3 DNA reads TGCGCCAGCAGCCCGGCTGACAGGGGGCGGATCTATGGCTACACCTTC. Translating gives CASSPADRGRIYGYTF.

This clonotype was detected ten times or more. CDR3 protein: CASSESRLGGTDTQYF. The CDR3 DNA reads as TGCGCCAGCAGTGAGTCCCGACTAGGAGGCACAGATACGCAGTATTTT. The chain employs TRBV10-1 and TRBJ2-3, with D tentatively TRBD2 (6 bases). Germline assignment: CDR1 WNHNN and CDR2 SYGVQD (reference sequence). This CDR3 has 16 residues. V was cut by 0 bases and J by 1 base, with 11 bases left in between.

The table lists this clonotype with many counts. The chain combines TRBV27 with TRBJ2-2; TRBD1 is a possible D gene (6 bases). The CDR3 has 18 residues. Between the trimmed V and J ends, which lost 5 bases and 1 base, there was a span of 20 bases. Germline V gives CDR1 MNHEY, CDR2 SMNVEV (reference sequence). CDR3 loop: CASSPTRLDRRNTGELFF. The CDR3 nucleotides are TGTGCCAGCAGTCCCACCCGACTCGACAGGCGGAACACCGGGGAGCTGTTTTTT.

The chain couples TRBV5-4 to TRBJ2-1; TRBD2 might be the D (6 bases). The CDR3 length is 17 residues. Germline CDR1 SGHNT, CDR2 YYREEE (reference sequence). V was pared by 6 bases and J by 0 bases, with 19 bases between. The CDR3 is CASTPGIAVSSYNEQFF. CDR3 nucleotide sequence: TGTGCCAGCACCCCTGGAATAGCGGTCTCCTCCTACAATGAGCAGTTCTTC.

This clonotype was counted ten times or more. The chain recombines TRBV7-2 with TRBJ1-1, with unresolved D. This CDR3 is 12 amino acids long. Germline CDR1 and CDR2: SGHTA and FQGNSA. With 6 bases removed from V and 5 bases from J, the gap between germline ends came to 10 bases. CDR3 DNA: TGTGCCAGCAGACCGAGCCGGACTGAAGCTTTCTTT. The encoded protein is CASRPSRTEAFF.

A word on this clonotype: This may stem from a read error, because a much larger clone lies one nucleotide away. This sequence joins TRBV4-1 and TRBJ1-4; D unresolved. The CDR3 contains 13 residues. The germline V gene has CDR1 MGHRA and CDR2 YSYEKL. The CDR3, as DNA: TGCGCCAGCAGGCAAGATTTTGTTGAAAAACTGTTTTTT. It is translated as CASRQDFVEKLFF.

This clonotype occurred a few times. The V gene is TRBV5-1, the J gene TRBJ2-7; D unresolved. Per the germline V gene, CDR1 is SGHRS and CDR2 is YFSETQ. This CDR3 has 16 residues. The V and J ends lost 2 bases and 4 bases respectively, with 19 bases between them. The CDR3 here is CASSFSSTQSEYEQYF. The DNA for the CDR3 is TGCGCCAGCAGCTTCTCCTCAACCCAAAGCGAATACGAGCAGTACTTC.

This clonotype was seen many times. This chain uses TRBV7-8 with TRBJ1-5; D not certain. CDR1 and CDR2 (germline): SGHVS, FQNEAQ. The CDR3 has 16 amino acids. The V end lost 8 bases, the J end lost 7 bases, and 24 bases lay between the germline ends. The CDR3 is CASLKGPKGPKQPQHF. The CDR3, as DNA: TGTGCCAGCCTAAAAGGCCCGAAGGGCCCCAAGCAGCCCCAGCATTTT.